This TCR beta chain appears in the sequencing data of a study of cytomegalovirus exposure and HLA in healthy donors. Overall study results and limits: A few chains tied to CMV proved CMV antigen-specific in vitro. The study listed approximately 160 cytomegalovirus-associated TCR beta chains. For cytomegalovirus status, the classifier reportedly gave diagnoses with high specificity and sensitivity. The dataset shows that most TCR sequences were rare, while some public TCRs occurred in many donors.

Here immunoSEQ multiplex PCR was the method, and the copy in TCRdb shows in-frame clones only, minus some. The data contain about 56,000 clones, roughly 93% of them singletons. A remark on this clone: The antigen is unknown.

This TCR came from a woman under 30 in good health and CMV-seropositive. Input material: PBMCs.

Here the CDR3 reads CASSLVGFTNYGYTF. CDR3 sequence (DNA): TGTGCCAGCAGTTTAGTGGGCTTTACTAACTATGGCTACACCTTC. The gene calls are TRBV28 and TRBJ1-2; D not resolved. Trimming cost V 2 bases and J 0 bases, with 10 bases left between them. The CDR3 consists of 15 residues. Germline values: CDR1 MDHEN, CDR2 SYDVKM.